The 20 T cell receptor beta chains below come from one sample, sequenced in a study of blood T cell repertoires in COVID-19. Assay used: immunoSEQ multiplex PCR; TCRdb lists only in-frame clones, some missing. Of about 58,000 clones in the sample, 89% were seen once. The sample was peripheral blood. Receptor source: an older woman with active COVID-19.

The genes are TRBV24-1 and TRBJ2-5, with 7 positions matching TRBD2. The CDR3 consists of 17 residues. V was clipped by 0 bases and J by 4 bases; unmatched bases: 10. CDR1 is KGHDR, CDR2 SFDVKD, per germline. The CDR3: CATSDLPGKGRGETQYF. The CDR3 DNA reads TGTGCCACCAGTGATTTGCCTGGCAAAGGGAGGGGAGAGACCCAGTACTTC.

This chain links TRBV7-6 with TRBJ2-7; 9 bases are shared with TRBD1. J lost 3 bases, V lost 4 bases, and 16 bases had no gene match. The CDR3 is 18 residues long. Germline assignment: CDR1 SGHVS and CDR2 FNYEAQ. CDR3 sequence reads: CASSSTPSLGTGNYEQYF. The DNA of the CDR3 is TGTGCCAGCAGCTCAACACCATCCCTCGGGACAGGGAACTACGAGCAGTACTTC.

The CDR3 bases are TGTGCCAGCGCCCGGGGGGGGACTCAGGGTGAGCAGTTCTTC. Translating gives CASARGGTQGEQFF. The V and J genes are TRBV27 and TRBJ2-1; 8 bases agree with TRBD2. Germline trimming cut 8 bases from V and 9 bases from J; bases unmatched to any gene: 12. There are 14 residues in the CDR3. From germline, CDR1 is MNHEY and CDR2 SMNVEV (reference sequence).

The gene calls are TRBV5-1 and TRBJ1-2; D uncertain. V was shortened by 4 bases and J by 10 bases, with 14 bases between the two germline ends. From germline, CDR1 is SGHRS and CDR2 YFSETQ. The CDR3 spans 12 residues. This CDR3 is CASSPGRDDYTF. DNA for the CDR3: TGCGCCAGCAGCCCTGGGCGGGATGACTACACCTTC.

The chain joins TRBV6-5 to TRBJ2-3; D is possibly TRBD1 (6 bases). Between the trimmed V and J ends, which lost 2 bases and 3 bases, there was a span of 9 bases. Germline V gene data show CDR1 as MNHEY and CDR2 as SVGAGI. This CDR3 is built from 14 residues. Written as DNA, the CDR3 is TGTGCCAGCAGTTACAGAAGGGGGACAGATACGCAGTATTTT. This translates into CASSYRRGTDTQYF.

The chain is built from TRBV11-2 and TRBJ2-1; 11 positions match TRBD1. The CDR3 has 15 residues. Germline CDR1 and CDR2: SGHAT and FQNNGV. V lost 5 bases to trimming and J lost 6 bases; unmatched junction nucleotides: 6. CDR3: CASSPRDRGANEQFF. The CDR3 coding sequence is TGTGCCAGCAGCCCCCGGGACAGGGGGGCCAATGAGCAGTTCTTC. Full variable domain (outside the CDR3, taken from reference TRBV11-2 and TRBJ2-1): EAGVAQSPRYKIIEKRQSVAFWCNPISGHATLYWYQQILGQGPKLLIQFQNNGVVDDSQLPKDRFSAERLKGVDSTLKIQPAKLEDSAVYLCASSPRDRGANEQFFGPGTRLTVL.

The rearrangement links TRBV12-3 or TRBV12-4 to TRBJ1-5, with a possible D match to TRBD1 (5 bases). V was trimmed by 3 bases and J by 7 bases, leaving 7 bases between them. The CDR3 spans 12 residues. CDR3 sequence (DNA): TGTGCCAGCAGTTTCGGGGGACAGCCCCAGCATTTT. This gives the protein CASSFGGQPQHF.

The chain employs TRBV5-4 and TRBJ2-7; possibly TRBD1 for D (6 bases). Germline CDR1 SGHNT, CDR2 YYREEE (reference sequence). Trimming removed 3 bases from V and 3 bases from J, with 10 bases in between. The CDR3 loop spans 13 amino acids. In DNA, the CDR3 is TGTGCCAGCAGCTCGCAGGGGAACTACGAGCAGTACTTC. As protein: CASSSQGNYEQYF.

V and J are TRBV4-1 and TRBJ2-5; D call uncertain. This CDR3 region has 14 residues. V was trimmed by 1 base and J by 5 bases, leaving 11 bases between them. Per the germline V gene, CDR1 is MGHRA and CDR2 is YSYEKL. The CDR3 reads CASSQVAGPETQYF. The CDR3 DNA is TGCGCCAGCAGCCAAGTGGCAGGCCCGGAGACCCAGTACTTC.

V usage is TRBV7-3 and J usage is TRBJ2-1; D unclear. From germline, CDR1 is SGHTA and CDR2 FQGTGA. The V and J ends lost 6 bases and 5 bases respectively, with 11 bases between them. This CDR3 has 13 residues. CDR3 loop: CASSQPLDNEQFF. The CDR3 DNA reads TGTGCCAGCAGTCAGCCCCTAGACAATGAGCAGTTCTTC. The entire variable domain, with the rest obtained from reference TRBV7-3 and TRBJ2-1, is as follows: GAGVSQTPSNKVTEKGKYVELRCDPISGHTALYWYRQSLGQGPEFLIYFQGTGAADDSGLPNDRFFAVRPEGSVSTLKIQRTERGDSAVYLCASSQPLDNEQFFGPGTRLTVL.

The V call is TRBV5-5, the J call TRBJ1-1; a possible D gene is TRBD1 (6 bases). Germline loops: CDR1 SGHKS, CDR2 YYEKEE (reference sequence). There are 14 residues in the CDR3. V shed 0 bases and J shed 11 bases, with 17 bases lying between them. CDR3 nucleotide sequence: TGTGCCAGCAGCTTGGGTATTGGGGGTCAGGGGGCTTTCTTT. This encodes CASSLGIGGQGAFF.

This chain uses TRBV27 with TRBJ2-1, with 8 bases matching TRBD2. The CDR3 is 14 amino acids. The germline V gene encodes CDR1 MNHEY and CDR2 SMNVEV (reference sequence). V trimming: 8 bases; J trimming: 4 bases; junction bases outside the gene matches: 7. CDR3 coding DNA: TGTGCCAGCTCCCTTGCGGGGGGTTACAATGAGCAGTTCTTC. Protein sequence: CASSLAGGYNEQFF.

The chain uses TRBV7-2 and TRBJ2-3; 7 bases align to TRBD2. The CDR3 spans 11 residues. Germline lookup yields CDR1 SGHTA and CDR2 FQGNSA. The ends lost 6 bases at V and 14 bases at J; junction bases unmatched: 8. The CDR3 DNA follows: TGTGCCAGCAGTCCCAGCGGGGTGCGGTATTTT. Translating gives CASSPSGVRYF. The full variable domain, with the rest looked up from reference TRBV7-2 and TRBJ2-3, is GAGVSQSPSNKVTEKGKDVELRCDPISGHTALYWYRQSLGQGLEFLIYFQGNSAPDKSGLPSDRFSAERTGGSVSTLTIQRTQQEDSAVYLCASSPSGVRYFGPGTRLTVL.

CDR3 nucleotides: TGTGCCAGCTCAACAGGAACAGGGCATTACATGAACACTGAAGCTTTCTTT. The encoded protein is CASSTGTGHYMNTEAFF. The gene calls are TRBV18 and TRBJ1-1, with D maybe TRBD1 (6 bases). This CDR3 spans 17 amino acids. V lost 5 bases, J lost 0 bases, and 19 bases lay in between. In germline, CDR1 is KGHSH, CDR2 LQKENI.

This clone was observed a single time. The V gene is TRBV19, the J gene TRBJ1-1, with D hard to call. This CDR3 has 15 amino acids. Per the germline V gene, CDR1 is LNHDA and CDR2 is SQIVND (reference sequence). V gave up 5 bases and J gave up 1 base, with 14 bases separating them. CDR3 bases: TGTGCCAGTAGTGAACACAGAGGAGGGAACACTGAAGCTTTCTTT. It codes for CASSEHRGGNTEAFF.

The chain employs TRBV5-1 and TRBJ2-1, with 8 positions matching TRBD1. Germline trimming cut 0 bases from V and 3 bases from J; bases unmatched to any gene: 2. Germline lookup yields CDR1 SGHRS and CDR2 YFSETQ. The CDR3 is 15 amino acids. The CDR3 loop is CASSLEQGVYNEQFF. DNA for the CDR3: TGCGCCAGCAGCTTGGAACAGGGGGTCTACAATGAGCAGTTCTTC.

This clone was found once. The rearrangement uses TRBV5-4 and TRBJ2-3, with D possibly TRBD2 on 7 matching bases. V lost 1 base to trimming and J lost 0 bases, with 12 bases between them. The CDR3 is made up of 16 amino acids. Germline V gives CDR1 SGHNT, CDR2 YYREEE (reference sequence). CDR3 loop: CASSLSAGASTDTQYF. The CDR3 nucleotides read TGTGCCAGCAGCTTGTCCGCGGGGGCCAGCACAGATACGCAGTATTTT.

This clone was observed a single time. This chain links TRBV5-1 with TRBJ2-7; 10 nucleotides agree with TRBD1. The V gene's germline CDR1 is SGHRS and CDR2 YFSETQ. J gave up 6 bases and V 4 bases, and 10 bases lay outside the gene matches. The length of the CDR3 is 15 residues. CDR3 loop: CASSPGTGVYLEQYF. DNA of the CDR3: TGCGCCAGCAGCCCAGGGACAGGGGTCTACCTCGAGCAGTACTTC.

The genes are TRBV11-3 and TRBJ1-4; maybe TRBD1 (5 bases). The CDR3 spans 17 residues. Trimming removed 4 bases at V and 8 bases at J, with 23 bases between. Germline V gene lookup returns CDR1 SGHNT and CDR2 YENEEA. Here the CDR3 reads CASSCGGSPAPGEKLFF. In nucleotides, the CDR3 is TGTGCCAGCAGCTGCGGGGGGAGTCCCGCGCCGGGAGAAAAACTGTTTTTT.

V is TRBV5-6 and J is TRBJ1-3, with D perhaps matching TRBD1 (5 bases). V was clipped by 4 bases and J by 0 bases, with 11 bases between them. The CDR3 extends over 15 amino acids. CDR1 is SGHDT and CDR2 is YYEEEE in the germline V gene. The CDR3: CASSVPRDSGNTIYF. DNA for the CDR3: TGTGCCAGCAGCGTCCCCAGGGACTCTGGAAACACCATATATTTT.